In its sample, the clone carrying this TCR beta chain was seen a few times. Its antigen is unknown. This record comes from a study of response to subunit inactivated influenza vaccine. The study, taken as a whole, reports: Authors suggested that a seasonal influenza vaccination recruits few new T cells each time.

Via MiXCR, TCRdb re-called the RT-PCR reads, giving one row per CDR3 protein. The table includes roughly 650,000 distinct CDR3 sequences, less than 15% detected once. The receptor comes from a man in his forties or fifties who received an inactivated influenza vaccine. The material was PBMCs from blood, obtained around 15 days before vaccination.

The CDR3 sequence: CASSFAGLSTDTQYF. The DNA for the CDR3 is TGCGCCAGCAGCTTCGCGGGACTAAGCACAGATACGCAGTATTTT. J is TRBJ2-3 and V is TRBV5-1; 7 nucleotides align to TRBD2. V dropped 2 bases and J dropped 0; count of bases not matched to a gene: 3. The CDR3 runs to 15 residues. Germline CDR1 is SGHRS and CDR2 is YFSETQ.